These T cell receptor beta chains were read from a single sample in a study of T-cell reconstitution after alpha-beta-depleted transplantation in children. TCRdb re-derived calls from the PCR reads in MiXCR, one entry per CDR3 protein. Found here are 640,000 or so distinct CDR3 sequences, roughly 15% of them singletons; the top ten hold about 1.1%. The sequences come from PBMCs from the stem cell graft donor, collected from the stem cell graft. Every receptor here comes from a human donor who donated a stem cell graft to a child with acute myeloid leukemia. Each CDR3 is given with its conserved first and last residue. Fields, in order: D gene, clone size, V gene, J gene, CDR3 DNA, CDR3 protein. A D gene is named only where the DNA matches it firmly. Size values are once, few and many counts, or a class for expanded clones, and some rows have none.

D: TRBD1
size: many
V: TRBV12-3/TRBV12-4
J: TRBJ2-1
DNA: TGTGCCAGCAGTTTCGCCAACAGGGGACATGAGCAGTTCTTC
CDR3: CASSFANRGHEQFF

D: TRBD1
size: many
V: TRBV20-1
J: TRBJ1-1
DNA: TGCAGTGCAGGACAGGGAAGGGGGACGGCTTTCTTT
CDR3: CSAGQGRGTAFF

D: TRBD2
size: few
V: TRBV10-3
J: TRBJ2-7
DNA: TGTGCCATCACCCCCGATGAGCGGGGGGAACGGGAGCAGTACTTC
CDR3: CAITPDERGEREQYF

D: -
size: many
V: TRBV6-5
J: TRBJ2-1
DNA: TGTGCCAGCAGGCTTCCCCCCAATGAGCAGTTCTTC
CDR3: CASRLPPNEQFF

D: -
size: -
V: TRBV29-1
J: TRBJ1-1
DNA: TGCAGCGCCCTCGGACAGATTGGAGTCACTGAAGCTTTCTTT
CDR3: CSALGQIGVTEAFF

D: -
size: -
V: TRBV7-2
J: TRBJ2-7
DNA: TGTGCCAGCAGCTCCGCCTACTTGACAAGCAGCTCCTACGAGCAGTACTTC
CDR3: CASSSAYLTSSSYEQYF

D: -
size: -
V: TRBV20-1
J: TRBJ2-1
DNA: TGCAGTGCTAGAGCGGGGAGCGGAAGCTCCTACAATGAGCAGTTCTTC
CDR3: CSARAGSGSSYNEQFF

D: -
size: few
V: TRBV7-8
J: TRBJ1-1
DNA: TGTGCCAGCAGCTTAGTGTTTAACACTGAAGCTTTCTTT
CDR3: CASSLVFNTEAFF

D: TRBD1
size: few
V: TRBV7-9
J: TRBJ1-4
DNA: TGTGCCAGCAGCTCCGGACAGGGCGTTGATGAAAAACTGTTTTTT
CDR3: CASSSGQGVDEKLFF

D: -
size: many
V: TRBV20-1
J: TRBJ2-2
DNA: TGCAGCCTCCGGGGGACAAACAACACCGGGGAGCTGTTTTTT
CDR3: CSLRGTNNTGELFF

D: -
size: many
V: TRBV24-1
J: TRBJ2-7
DNA: TGTGCCACCAGTGATATGGACGGGTACGAGCAGTACTTC
CDR3: CATSDMDGYEQYF

D: -
size: -
V: TRBV10-1
J: TRBJ1-1
DNA: TGCGCCAGCAGTGTTCAGAAAATTACTGAAGCTTTCTTT
CDR3: CASSVQKITEAFF

D: -
size: many
V: TRBV12-3/TRBV12-4
J: TRBJ2-7
DNA: TGTGCCAGCAGTTTGTCGGGTGGGCTATACTTCGAGCAGTACTTC
CDR3: CASSLSGGLYFEQYF

D: -
size: -
V: TRBV15
J: TRBJ1-5
DNA: TGTGCCACCAGCAGCGGTCTTAGTCTCGGGGATAGCAATCAGCCCCAGCATTTT
CDR3: CATSSGLSLGDSNQPQHF

D: TRBD1
size: many
V: TRBV5-1
J: TRBJ2-7
DNA: TGTGCCAGCAGTTTGGGACAGGGGGACGAGCAGTACTTC
CDR3: CASSLGQGDEQYF

D: TRBD1
size: few
V: TRBV12-3/TRBV12-4
J: TRBJ2-1
DNA: TGTGCCAGCAGTTTCTTAATTACAGGGGGCCCTATCAGCTCCTACAATGAGCAGTTCTTC
CDR3: CASSFLITGGPISSYNEQFF

D: TRBD1
size: few
V: TRBV20-1
J: TRBJ2-2
DNA: TGCAGTGTCAGGGGGTCGAACACCGGGGAGCTGTTTTTT
CDR3: CSVRGSNTGELFF

D: -
size: -
V: TRBV10-2
J: TRBJ2-3
DNA: TGCGCCAGCAGTGAGTTGGGGGCTACCACAGATACGCAGTATTTT
CDR3: CASSELGATTDTQYF

D: TRBD2
size: many
V: TRBV7-2
J: TRBJ2-1
DNA: TGTGCCAGCAGCCCAAGGACTAGTTGGAACAATGAGCAGTTCTTC
CDR3: CASSPRTSWNNEQFF

D: -
size: -
V: TRBV7-9
J: TRBJ1-2
DNA: TGTGCCAGCAGCTCACAGACAGATCTGCGCTATGGCTACACCTTC
CDR3: CASSSQTDLRYGYTF

D: -
size: few
V: TRBV27
J: TRBJ2-7
DNA: TGTGCCAGCAGTTCGGAGACAGACGAGCAGTACTTC
CDR3: CASSSETDEQYF

D: -
size: -
V: TRBV30
J: TRBJ2-7
DNA: TGTGCCTGGAGTCCACGGGGGTACGAGCAGTACTTC
CDR3: CAWSPRGYEQYF

D: -
size: many
V: TRBV10-3
J: TRBJ1-4
DNA: TGTGCCATCAGTGAACATTGGGGAAATGAAAAACTGTTTTTT
CDR3: CAISEHWGNEKLFF

D: -
size: -
V: TRBV5-1
J: TRBJ1-1
DNA: TGCGCCAGCAGGCTCCCTAGTGGCACTGAAGCTTTCTTT
CDR3: CASRLPSGTEAFF

D: -
size: few
V: TRBV20-1
J: TRBJ2-7
DNA: TGCAGTGCTAGGGGCCCAGGCTCCTTCTACGAGCAGTACTTC
CDR3: CSARGPGSFYEQYF

D: -
size: many
V: TRBV29-1
J: TRBJ1-1
DNA: TGCAGCGTTGATTCCGTGAACACTGAAGCTTTCTTT
CDR3: CSVDSVNTEAFF

D: -
size: many
V: TRBV29-1
J: TRBJ1-2
DNA: TGCAGCGTTGAAGATCCGGGGGTATACTATGGCTACACCTTC
CDR3: CSVEDPGVYYGYTF

D: -
size: many
V: TRBV29-1
J: TRBJ1-4
DNA: TGCAGCGTTGGGGTGGGGGGAGGCGAGGAAAAACTGTTTTTT
CDR3: CSVGVGGGEEKLFF

D: -
size: few
V: TRBV4-1
J: TRBJ2-3
DNA: TGCGCCAGCAGCCAGGAGATGACAGATACGCAGTATTTT
CDR3: CASSQEMTDTQYF

D: TRBD2
size: many
V: TRBV6-5
J: TRBJ2-1
DNA: TGTGCCACACAGGGGCTAGCGGGGGCCTACAATGAGCAGTTCTTC
CDR3: CATQGLAGAYNEQFF

D: TRBD2
size: -
V: TRBV27
J: TRBJ2-3
DNA: TGTGCCAGCAGTTTCGGCGGGGGGGGCAATACGCAGTATTTT
CDR3: CASSFGGGGNTQYF

D: -
size: few
V: TRBV12-3/TRBV12-4
J: TRBJ1-5
DNA: TGTGCCAGCAGTCCGGGACAATACAATCAGCCCCAGCATTTT
CDR3: CASSPGQYNQPQHF

D: -
size: few
V: TRBV10-3
J: TRBJ2-3
DNA: TGTGCCATCAGTGAGAGTCGCCTATCAGAGAGTACGCAGTATTTT
CDR3: CAISESRLSESTQYF

D: -
size: -
V: TRBV20-1
J: TRBJ1-5
DNA: TGCAGTGCTAGAGATCATGGGGCAGGGAACTATCAGCCCCAGCATTTT
CDR3: CSARDHGAGNYQPQHF

D: -
size: many
V: TRBV20-1
J: TRBJ2-1
DNA: TGCAGTGCGGGGGTTAGGAATGAGCAGTTCTTC
CDR3: CSAGVRNEQFF

D: TRBD1
size: many
V: TRBV20-1
J: TRBJ2-1
DNA: TGCAGTGCCCTGGTCGGGACAGGGTACAATGAGCAGTTCTTC
CDR3: CSALVGTGYNEQFF

D: TRBD1
size: -
V: TRBV11-2
J: TRBJ1-5
DNA: TGTGCCAGCAGCACAGGGGCCCCCGGGCCCCAGCATTTT
CDR3: CASSTGAPGPQHF

D: -
size: few
V: TRBV20-1
J: TRBJ2-3
DNA: TGCAGTGCTAGAGATAGGGAAAGCACAGATACGCAGTATTTT
CDR3: CSARDRESTDTQYF

D: TRBD1
size: many
V: TRBV29-1
J: TRBJ2-5
DNA: TGCAGCGTGGAAACGACAGGGGAAGAGACCCAGTACTTC
CDR3: CSVETTGEETQYF

D: -
size: -
V: TRBV7-9
J: TRBJ1-5
DNA: TGTGCCAGCAGCGCTGGACAGAGCAATCAGCCCCAGCATTTT
CDR3: CASSAGQSNQPQHF